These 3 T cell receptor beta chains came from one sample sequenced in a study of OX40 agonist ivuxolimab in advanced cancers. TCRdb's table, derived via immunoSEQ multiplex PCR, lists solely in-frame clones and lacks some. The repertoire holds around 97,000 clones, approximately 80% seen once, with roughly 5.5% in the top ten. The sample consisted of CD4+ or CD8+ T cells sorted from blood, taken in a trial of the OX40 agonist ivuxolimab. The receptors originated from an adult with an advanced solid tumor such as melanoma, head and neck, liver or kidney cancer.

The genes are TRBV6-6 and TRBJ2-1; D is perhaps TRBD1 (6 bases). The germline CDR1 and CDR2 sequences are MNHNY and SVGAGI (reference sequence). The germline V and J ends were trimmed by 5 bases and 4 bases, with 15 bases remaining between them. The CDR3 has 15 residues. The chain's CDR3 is CASSHQGIKYNEQFF. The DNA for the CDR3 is TGTGCCAGCAGTCACCAGGGGATCAAGTACAATGAGCAGTTCTTC.

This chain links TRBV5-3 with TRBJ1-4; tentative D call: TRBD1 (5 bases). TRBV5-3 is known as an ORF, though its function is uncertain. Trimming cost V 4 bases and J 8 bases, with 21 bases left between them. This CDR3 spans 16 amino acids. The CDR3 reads CARSGDLQGASEKLFF. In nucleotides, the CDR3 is TGTGCCAGAAGCGGAGACCTCCAGGGAGCAAGCGAAAAACTGTTTTTT.

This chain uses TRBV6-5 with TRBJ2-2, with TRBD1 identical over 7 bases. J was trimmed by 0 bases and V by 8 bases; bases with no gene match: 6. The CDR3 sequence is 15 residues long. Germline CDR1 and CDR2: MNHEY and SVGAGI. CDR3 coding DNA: TGTGCCAGCGGCAAGGGGACAGCGAACACCGGGGAGCTGTTTTTT. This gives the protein CASGKGTANTGELFF.